This T cell receptor (beta chain) originates from a study of T cells in Graves' hyperthyroidism and ophthalmopathy (dated by TCRdb to the late 2010s). For the study in its entirety: Peripheral blood was collected at initial diagnosis, before any treatment. For training and testing, the 95 to 100 patients in the discovery cohort were randomly divided in a 7:3 ratio. To identify TCR V-J signatures that set the groups apart, the researchers used a discovery cohort of 100 patients, made up of around 40 with Graves' ophthalmopathy and 55 to 65 with stable Graves' hyperthyroidism. In addition, the study compared T-cell repertoires in thyroid tissue and in blood from five or six Graves' hyperthyroidism patients. After blood sampling, hyperthyroidism patients were treated with methimazole at a starting dose of 30 mg daily, and ophthalmopathy patients were treated with high-dose intravenous methylprednisolone. The paper reports TCR Vbeta CDR3 sequencing of roughly 140 peripheral blood samples: some 44 ophthalmopathy, fewer than 80 hyperthyroidism and around 17 progressor patients. Whether ophthalmopathy could be predicted prospectively was tested in an independent validation cohort made up of 18 hyperthyroidism patients plus 17 patients who later progressed to ophthalmopathy.

In the case of this clonotype: Its antigen has not been determined. Nothing much larger sits one base from this clone, and base qualities are not available.

In the ophthalmopathy patients, disease was moderately to severely active, with a Clinical Activity Score of 3 or more, a NOSPECS grade of 4 or more, and a duration of less than 3 months. The study excluded patients with uncontrolled infections, other autoimmune diseases, pregnancy or lactation. Clinical symptoms, serum thyroxine and TRAb, thyroid ultrasound, and orbital computed tomography formed the basis for the diagnoses. Ficoll-Paque density gradient centrifugation was used to isolate PBMCs from approximately 10 ml of fresh peripheral blood. Total RNA was extracted using Trizol reagent, and RNA quality was assessed on an Agilent 2100 Bioanalyzer. Looking up the germline V gene yields CDR1 MNHNS and CDR2 SASEGT. The CDR3 holds 14 amino acids from the cysteine to the phenylalanine. Only the CDR3 part of the read is kept: 42 bases, read in frame from the first base. The junction shows trimming of 3 bases on V and 9 bases on J, and the gene matches do not reach 8 bases of it.

The TCR beta CDR3 regions were amplified from RNA transcripts. The first round of RT-PCR for the TCR CDR3 was performed with the HTBI primer set and the Qiagen OneStep RT-PCR kit. Libraries were constructed in a second round of multiplex PCR, after which size selection and purification were carried out. Paired-end sequencing of the libraries was performed with 100 bp reads on an Illumina HiSeq2000. Turning to the authors' computational methods: SOAPnuke was used to process the raw data, removing reads that contained adapters or uncalled bases, had a mean Phred below 15, or lacked an exact match to the constant primer or identifier. High-quality paired reads were merged with COPE v1.2.5, and unique nucleotide sequences were defined as clonotypes. MiTCR v1.1 was used to align clonotypes to the IMGT TRBV, TRBD and TRBJ reference segments. The analysis was restricted to V-J combinations with a frequency above 0.0001, which together covered approximately 99% of the repertoires. A TCS score was defined as the ratio between F50 (clonal expansion) and ExV (chaos), using BLOSUM62-based TCRdist between CDR3 peptides within each V-J. Welch's t-statistics and random forest reduced around 550 V-J features to 10 to 15, which were used in a naive Bayes classifier (R e1071). TCRdb's own reprocessing of the public reads used fastp at Q25 and MiXCR and kept productive beta chains. Every entry covers one CDR3 protein and lists the most common genes and DNA from its rows. The V and J calls were determined by TCRdb, not by the authors. Present in this sample are hundreds of thousands of distinct CDR3 sequences, around 20% of which were seen just once. Of the sample, around a third is held by the ten largest clones.

Broader findings and caveats from the paper: In validation, the model predicted progression to ophthalmopathy a median of roughly 6.1 months before onset, with approximately 70% sensitivity and about 72% specificity. A model built on a 13 V-J signature distinguished ophthalmopathy from stable hyperthyroidism, reaching about 88% sensitivity and under 84% specificity in cross-validation and 80%/75% in testing. Sample size was not statistically predetermined, and blinding of investigators to group allocation was not performed. Blood samples also contained most of the expanded thyroid clonotypes (frequency above 0.001), which suggests that blood repertoires may reflect thyroid immune responses.

Input material: blood. The rearranged chain carries TRBV6-1 and TRBJ2-7; 10 central nucleotides agree with TRBD2. The clonotype was recovered from a man aged 25-45 years with Graves' ophthalmopathy. The CDR3 sequence is CASSERLAGARQYF. The sequenced DNA is TGTGCCAGCAGTGAGAGGCTAGCGGGAGCCCGGCAGTACTTC.